What follows is one T cell receptor (beta chain) and its context. What it binds is not known. These data belong to a study of cytomegalovirus exposure and HLA in healthy donors. The donors were members of the validation cohort, which comprised under 150 subjects and was separate from the first cohort of roughly 700 subjects. General study results and limits: It was reported that the classifier diagnosed cytomegalovirus status with high specificity and sensitivity in both the original and validation cohorts.

Using immunoSEQ multiplex PCR, the repertoire was profiled, and TCRdb retains in-frame clones only, with some absent. The table records over 45,000 clones, about 88% of them present only once. The sequence came from a woman aged 25 to 39 in good health and CMV-seronegative. Sequencing was performed on PBMCs.

CDR3 DNA: TGTGCCAGCAGCACTCCTTTAGCGGTCTCCTACAATGAGCAGTTCTTC. This translates into CASSTPLAVSYNEQFF. The V call is TRBV21-1, the J call TRBJ2-1; the table gives TRBD2 as D, unverified against the DNA. TRBV21-1 has pseudogene status. This CDR3 is built from 16 residues.